The following is a T cell receptor (beta chain) sequence with its context. Antigen unknown. These data belong to a study of cytomegalovirus exposure and HLA in healthy donors. Study conclusions and caveats: It was reported in a later analysis that an Asian-associated ancestry cluster showed fewer N-insertions than the 666-donor mean. A few CMV-associated chains proved CMV antigen-specific in vitro. One variant, a missense change in DCLRE1C, was linked in a later analysis to TCR beta V- and J-gene trimming. It was about 180 TCR beta chains that were listed as cytomegalovirus-associated.

With 60 Vbeta and 13 Jbeta primers, the PCR was carried out. Produced via immunoSEQ multiplex PCR; TCRdb's table is partial and in-frame only. The sample yields tens of thousands of clones, roughly three fifths seen once. CDR1 and CDR2 (germline): MNHEY, SMNVEV (reference sequence). V dropped 5 bases and J dropped 3; count of bases not matched to a gene: 4. The CDR3 has 14 residues. The genes are TRBV27 and TRBJ1-5; 7 bases line up with TRBD1. The sequence came from a woman in her 30s in good health and CMV-seronegative. The sample consisted of PBMCs. The DNA for the CDR3 is TGTGCCAGCAGTCACAGGGGCTCCAATCAGCCCCAGCATTTT. It codes for CASSHRGSNQPQHF.